This T cell receptor (beta chain) stems from a study of T cells in Graves' hyperthyroidism and ophthalmopathy. Study-wide findings and caveats: Most thyroid clonotypes expanded above 0.001 were also detected in blood. Ophthalmopathy was model-predicted a median about 7.1 months pre-onset. Ophthalmopathy was distinguished from stable hyperthyroidism by 13 V-J signatures.

Hyperthyroidism was newly diagnosed in patients aged 18 to 65 (duration under 2 months). Germline CDR1 is SGHRS and CDR2 is YFSETQ. The CDR3 runs 16 residues. Template material for amplifying TCR beta CDR3 regions consisted of RNA transcripts. A first-round RT-PCR of the TCR CDR3 used the HTBI primer set. TCRdb re-derived calls from the multiplex PCR reads in MiXCR, one entry per CDR3 protein. The table lists around 580,000 distinct CDR3 sequences, 35% to 55% of them singletons, with roughly 8.2% in the top ten. This clonotype was seen only once. No antigen is known for it. One base away lies a much larger clone, so this may be a sequencing read error.

Sequenced material: peripheral blood or thyroid tissue (not recorded which). The J gene is TRBJ1-2, the V gene TRBV5-1; perhaps TRBD1 as D (6 bases). The source of this sequence is a woman aged 18-29 years with Graves' hyperthyroidism. The CDR3: CGSSSPIGGPDYGYTF. CDR3 DNA sequence: TGCGGCAGCAGCTCACCGATCGGGGGGCCGGACTATGGCTACACCTTC.